Listed below are T cell receptor beta chains from one sample, sequenced in a study of T cells in Graves' hyperthyroidism and ophthalmopathy. TCRdb recomputed calls from the multiplex PCR reads with MiXCR, one row per CDR3 protein. Found here are roughly 500,000 distinct CDR3 sequences, about 45% of them singletons; the top ten hold approximately 44%. The sequencing input was peripheral blood or thyroid tissue (not recorded which). These receptors were taken from an adult woman with Graves' disease, either hyperthyroidism or ophthalmopathy (not recorded which). Both conserved end residues are part of each CDR3. The order of the fields is clone size, V gene, CDR3 protein. Size is omitted from some rows. Given values are once, few, many or a class for expanded clones.

abundance: -
v_gene: TRBV6-5
CDR3aa: CASSLRTSWLETQYF

abundance: few
v_gene: TRBV20-1
CDR3aa: CSAPRAGGGETQYF

abundance: -
v_gene: TRBV29-1
CDR3aa: CSVAGTGISLGYEQYF

abundance: few
v_gene: TRBV28
CDR3aa: CASRGNRAEGANVLTF

abundance: few
v_gene: TRBV28
CDR3aa: CASSLLLSPSGAETQYF

abundance: once
v_gene: TRBV6-6
CDR3aa: CASRRAAGEETQYF

abundance: -
v_gene: TRBV7-2
CDR3aa: CASSPRTGSLGNTIYF

abundance: -
v_gene: TRBV7-9
CDR3aa: CASSQELLAGGQETQYF

abundance: -
v_gene: TRBV7-9
CDR3aa: CASRGGVEQYF

abundance: -
v_gene: TRBV10-2
CDR3aa: CASKGSGAETQYF

abundance: -
v_gene: TRBV9
CDR3aa: CASSLRLVAEYGYTF

abundance: -
v_gene: TRBV12-3/TRBV12-4
CDR3aa: CASGLALGQPQHF

abundance: many
v_gene: TRBV7-2
CDR3aa: CASSDVAGNQPQHF

abundance: -
v_gene: TRBV25-1
CDR3aa: CASSEYEVWGKGEQFF

abundance: -
v_gene: TRBV7-2
CDR3aa: CASSPIAGGTYEQYF

abundance: -
v_gene: TRBV2
CDR3aa: CASRTMTGGLEPQHF

abundance: many
v_gene: TRBV20-1
CDR3aa: CSIGQDYEQYF

abundance: many
v_gene: TRBV4-3
CDR3aa: CASSQVYGSNEKLFF

abundance: few
v_gene: TRBV2
CDR3aa: CASRLAGILEQFF

abundance: -
v_gene: TRBV19
CDR3aa: CASNSRDSYYGYTF

abundance: -
v_gene: TRBV20-1
CDR3aa: CSARFALKVSTEQYF

abundance: many
v_gene: TRBV20-1
CDR3aa: CSAPGTGPGELFF

abundance: many
v_gene: TRBV6-2/TRBV6-3
CDR3aa: CASRKDGSSYEQYF

abundance: -
v_gene: TRBV6-7
CDR3aa: CASRPQGTCPSYEQYF

abundance: many
v_gene: TRBV12-3/TRBV12-4
CDR3aa: CASTLGQGRETQYF

abundance: -
v_gene: TRBV7-9
CDR3aa: CASSQQTGSNSPLHF

abundance: many
v_gene: TRBV6-6
CDR3aa: CASEGGREQYF

abundance: -
v_gene: TRBV14
CDR3aa: CAGSQGGWTGELFF

abundance: once
v_gene: TRBV7-9
CDR3aa: CASSLDGGRDSPLHF

abundance: many
v_gene: TRBV6-1
CDR3aa: CASSQNMDTEAFF

abundance: -
v_gene: TRBV12-3/TRBV12-4
CDR3aa: CASREQGASTGELFF

abundance: -
v_gene: TRBV15
CDR3aa: CATSRDVRQGAEDTQYF

abundance: -
v_gene: TRBV7-6
CDR3aa: CASSSGRQGGSQPQHF

abundance: -
v_gene: TRBV10-3
CDR3aa: CAISDAGTPGELFF

abundance: few
v_gene: TRBV20-1
CDR3aa: CSARQGAGFYGYTF

abundance: many
v_gene: TRBV15
CDR3aa: CATRTASAFDQPQHF

abundance: many
v_gene: TRBV7-2
CDR3aa: CASTEGRRQPQHF

abundance: -
v_gene: TRBV10-3
CDR3aa: CAILDDLEANTEAFF

abundance: -
v_gene: TRBV29-1
CDR3aa: CSVKYRRDDQESRYGYTF

abundance: few
v_gene: TRBV7-7
CDR3aa: CASSETANTEAFF

abundance: -
v_gene: TRBV10-2
CDR3aa: CASRDREGQPQHF

abundance: -
v_gene: TRBV5-7
CDR3aa: CASSSRRACLRF

abundance: -
v_gene: TRBV7-9
CDR3aa: CASSLGGRKYEQYF

abundance: -
v_gene: TRBV2
CDR3aa: CASRQRQGGNTEAFF

abundance: few
v_gene: TRBV11-2
CDR3aa: CASSFGESEQYF

abundance: many
v_gene: TRBV24-1
CDR3aa: CATSVAEYYGYTF

abundance: many
v_gene: TRBV19
CDR3aa: CASTQGNQPQHF

abundance: once
v_gene: TRBV5-6
CDR3aa: CASSALGVEVRTEAFF

abundance: -
v_gene: TRBV20-1
CDR3aa: CSATSGQGIAGANVLTF

abundance: -
v_gene: TRBV7-9
CDR3aa: CASSWELYGYTF

abundance: -
v_gene: TRBV7-7
CDR3aa: CASSRGTGGYQETQYF

abundance: once
v_gene: TRBV7-8
CDR3aa: CATGAAGVETQYF

abundance: many
v_gene: TRBV7-2
CDR3aa: CASSLGGRANQPQHF

abundance: -
v_gene: TRBV19
CDR3aa: CASSLTVTDTQYF